This T cell receptor (beta chain) was captured in a study of blood T cell repertoires in COVID-19. Background on the study: The United States, Italy and Spain supplied acute and convalescent COVID-19 samples.

Participants, roughly 18 to 90 years old, spanned under 30 US areas. Here immunoSEQ multiplex PCR was the method, and the copy in TCRdb shows in-frame clones only, minus some. In the table there are 250,000 to 350,000 clones, 85% to 90% of which are singletons. The sequenced sample was PBMCs or T cells enriched from blood (not recorded which). The source of this sequence is a young woman who had recovered from COVID-19.

In DNA form, the CDR3 reads TGCGCCAGCAGCCCACGGGACAGGGGGCTCTCCTACGAGCAGTACTTC. Translating gives CASSPRDRGLSYEQYF. This chain connects TRBV10-2 to TRBJ2-7; TRBD1 agrees at 12 bases. V shed 6 bases, J shed 0 bases, and the junction held 6 bases outside the gene matches. CDR3 length: 16 residues. The germline V gene has CDR1 WSHSY and CDR2 SAAADI.